These 9 T cell receptor beta chains originate from one sample sequenced in a study of T cells after yellow fever vaccination. Using its own MiXCR run on the 5' RACE reads, TCRdb lists one record per CDR3 protein. The table lists 300,000 or so distinct CDR3 sequences, roughly 7% of them singletons. Sequenced here: PBMCs, sampled about 49 days after the first yellow fever vaccination. These TCRs come from a man younger than 30 who received the YFV17D yellow fever vaccine.

This clonotype was recorded a few times. DNA for the CDR3: TGTGCCAGCTCACCCTCGGACAGGGCTAAGCAGTACGTC. Amino acid sequence: CASSPSDRAKQYV. This rearrangement joins TRBV18 to TRBJ2-7, with 8 bases lining up with TRBD1. Germline lookup yields CDR1 KGHSH and CDR2 LQKENI. Trimming cost V 3 bases and J 8 bases; bases outside gene matches: 6. CDR3 length equals 13 residues.

This sequence joins TRBV3-1 and TRBJ2-3, with D maybe TRBD2 (5 bases). The CDR3 runs to 15 residues. Germline lookup yields CDR1 LGHDT and CDR2 YNNKEL (reference sequence). Deletions cut 4 bases from V and 4 bases from J, with 15 bases between. The CDR3 loop reads CASSPLDGSADTQYF. The CDR3 nucleotides are TGTGCCAGCAGCCCCCTTGATGGGAGCGCAGATACGCAGTATTTT.

In this sample, this clonotype turned up a few times. V and J are TRBV20-1 and TRBJ1-1; D is uncertain. The length of the CDR3 is 14 residues. The ends were cut back, 2 bases at V and 0 bases at J, with 10 bases in the middle. Germline CDR1 reads DFQATT; CDR2 reads SNEGSKA (reference sequence). Written as DNA, the CDR3 is TGCAGTGCTAGACGAGCGGGAGTGAACACTGAAGCTTTCTTT. The encoded protein is CSARRAGVNTEAFF.

This clonotype was found a few times. The gene calls are TRBV3-1 and TRBJ2-5; D remains unclear. Trimming took 2 bases from V and 3 from J, leaving 7 bases between them. CDR3 length: 13 amino acids. CDR1 and CDR2 (germline): LGHDT, YNNKEL (reference sequence). The CDR3 nucleotides read TGTGCCAGCAGCCAAACCCAGAAAGAGACCCAGTACTTC. Its translation is CASSQTQKETQYF.

In its sample, this clonotype was seen many times. The chain uses TRBV9 and TRBJ1-1, with D possibly being TRBD1 (5 bases). The V end lost 4 bases, the J end lost 5 bases, and 21 bases lay between the germline ends. The CDR3 loop spans 16 amino acids. CDR1 and CDR2 (germline): SGDLS, YYNGEE. The CDR3 loop is CASSQFGAGQGTEAFF. Written as DNA, the CDR3 is TGTGCCAGCAGCCAATTTGGGGCAGGGCAAGGGACTGAAGCTTTCTTT.

There are many counts of this clonotype. The V call is TRBV7-9, the J call TRBJ2-7; maybe TRBD2 (6 bases). Between the trimmed V and J ends, which lost 5 bases and 5 bases, there was a span of 19 bases. This CDR3 contains 15 residues. Germline CDR1 and CDR2: SEHNR and FQNEAQ (reference sequence). The CDR3, as DNA: TGTGCCAGCAGCCTACCCCCTGGTTGGGGGGACGAGCAGTACTTC. It specifies CASSLPPGWGDEQYF.

There are a few counts of this clonotype. This chain links TRBV4-1 with TRBJ2-7; D is unresolved. This CDR3 is 14 amino acids long. V lost 1 base and J 7 bases, leaving 14 bases between the germline ends. Germline CDR1 MGHRA, CDR2 YSYEKL. This chain's CDR3 is CASSQAYPLGEQYF. In DNA, the CDR3 is TGCGCCAGCAGCCAAGCGTACCCCCTGGGGGAGCAGTACTTC.

This clonotype was counted many times. V and J are TRBV3-1 and TRBJ1-1; D perhaps matches TRBD1 (6 bases). This CDR3 has 14 amino acids. Germline-derived CDR1 and CDR2 are LGHDT and YNNKEL (reference sequence). Trimming pared 1 base from V and 5 bases from J, leaving 11 bases between. CDR3 in DNA: TGTGCCAGCAGCCAAGTGGCGGGGGCAACTGAAGCTTTCTTT. It codes for CASSQVAGATEAFF.

In its sample, this clonotype was seen many times. The chain links TRBV20-1 to TRBJ2-2; 8 bases are shared with TRBD1. CDR3 length equals 15 residues. Unmatched junction bases numbered 8, after V lost 3 bases and J lost 5 bases. From germline, CDR1 is DFQATT and CDR2 SNEGSKA (reference sequence). The CDR3 reads CSARGVQGATGELFF. DNA for the CDR3: TGCAGTGCTAGGGGGGTGCAGGGGGCTACCGGGGAGCTGTTTTTT.